Listed below are T cell receptor beta chains from one sample, sequenced in a study of Graves' ophthalmopathy and Graves' hyperthyroidism. Each CDR3 protein gets one entry after TCRdb re-called the multiplex PCR reads with MiXCR. Of around 1,000,000 distinct CDR3 sequences listed, 35% to 40% are singletons. Sequenced: peripheral blood or thyroid tissue (not recorded which). These receptor sequences come from an adult man with Graves' hyperthyroidism. CDR3s include the opening cysteine and the closing phenylalanine or tryptophan. Each record gives: V gene, clone size, D gene, J gene, CDR3 length, CDR3 DNA, CDR3 protein. A D gene is named only where the DNA matches it firmly. Some rows mark clone size as missing; the rest say once, few, many or name a class of expanded clone.

v_gene: TRBV7-2
abundance: .
d_gene: TRBD1
j_gene: TRBJ2-7
len: 14
CDR3nt: TGTGCCAGCAGCAGGGATAGGGGGCCGGGGGAGCAGTACTTC
CDR3aa: CASSRDRGPGEQYF

v_gene: TRBV7-2
abundance: many
d_gene: TRBD1
j_gene: TRBJ1-2
len: 15
CDR3nt: TGTGCCAGCAGCTCCTGGACAGGGAATGGCTATGGCTACACCTTC
CDR3aa: CASSSWTGNGYGYTF

v_gene: TRBV7-2
abundance: .
d_gene: .
j_gene: TRBJ1-5
len: 17
CDR3nt: TGTGCCAGCAGTTTAGACCTTTTCCAGCTTAGCAATCAGCCCCAGCATTTT
CDR3aa: CASSLDLFQLSNQPQHF

v_gene: TRBV6-7
abundance: .
d_gene: .
j_gene: TRBJ2-2
len: 17
CDR3nt: TGTGCCAGCAGTTACCCCGATGTAGGGCTACACACCGGGGAGCTGTTTTTT
CDR3aa: CASSYPDVGLHTGELFF

v_gene: TRBV10-3
abundance: many
d_gene: TRBD2
j_gene: TRBJ2-5
len: 17
CDR3nt: TGTGCCATCAGTCCCACCCACCGGACTAGCGGGAGAGGGACCCAGTACTTC
CDR3aa: CAISPTHRTSGRGTQYF

v_gene: TRBV3-1
abundance: few
d_gene: .
j_gene: TRBJ2-7
len: 15
CDR3nt: TGTGCCAGCAGCCAAGTTGGGACCCTGGGTTACGAGCAGTACTTC
CDR3aa: CASSQVGTLGYEQYF

v_gene: TRBV7-9
abundance: few
d_gene: .
j_gene: TRBJ2-7
len: 13
CDR3nt: TGTGCCAGCAGCTCCCCGGTCAATTACGAGCAGTACTTC
CDR3aa: CASSSPVNYEQYF

v_gene: TRBV27
abundance: .
d_gene: TRBD1
j_gene: TRBJ2-7
len: 15
CDR3nt: TGTGCCAGCAGTTCCTCGGGGACAGGGCTGAGGGAGCAGTACTTC
CDR3aa: CASSSSGTGLREQYF

v_gene: TRBV2
abundance: few
d_gene: TRBD1
j_gene: TRBJ2-7
len: 15
CDR3nt: TGTGCCAGCAGTCGGGACAGGACAAAAACCTACGAGCAGTACTTC
CDR3aa: CASSRDRTKTYEQYF

v_gene: TRBV7-2
abundance: .
d_gene: TRBD2
j_gene: TRBJ2-7
len: 15
CDR3nt: TGTGCCAGCAGTTCTAGCGCGGGGGGGCCTTACGAGCAGTACTTC
CDR3aa: CASSSSAGGPYEQYF

v_gene: TRBV4-3
abundance: .
d_gene: .
j_gene: TRBJ1-5
len: 14
CDR3nt: TGCGCCAGCAGCCAGGGGCCATCCAATCAGCCCCACCATTTT
CDR3aa: CASSQGPSNQPHHF

v_gene: TRBV12-3/TRBV12-4
abundance: once
d_gene: .
j_gene: TRBJ2-7
len: 16
CDR3nt: TGTGCCAGCAGTTTAGCAGGTGGTTCCGCTTCCTACGAGCAGTACTTC
CDR3aa: CASSLAGGSASYEQYF

v_gene: TRBV24-1
abundance: few
d_gene: .
j_gene: TRBJ1-5
len: 15
CDR3nt: TGTGCCAGCAGCTTGGAGACAGGCGGCGGTCAGCCCCAGCATTTT
CDR3aa: CASSLETGGGQPQHF

v_gene: TRBV10-2
abundance: .
d_gene: .
j_gene: TRBJ2-7
len: 14
CDR3nt: TGCGCCAGCAGTGAGGACGGCATGAACACTGAGCAGTACTTC
CDR3aa: CASSEDGMNTEQYF

v_gene: TRBV12-3/TRBV12-4
abundance: many
d_gene: .
j_gene: TRBJ1-4
len: 16
CDR3nt: TGTGCCAGCAGTTTCGAACCGGGACGGACGTCCATCAGACTGTTTTTT
CDR3aa: CASSFEPGRTSIRLFF

v_gene: TRBV25-1
abundance: .
d_gene: .
j_gene: TRBJ2-2
len: 15
CDR3nt: TGTGCCAGCAGTGATGGGCTGTACAACACCGGGGAGCTGTCTTGG
CDR3aa: CASSDGLYNTGELSW

v_gene: TRBV4-2
abundance: .
d_gene: .
j_gene: TRBJ1-5
len: 16
CDR3nt: TGTGCCAGCAGCCAAGATCCCTTGGTAAGGATTCAGCCCCAGCATTTT
CDR3aa: CASSQDPLVRIQPQHF

v_gene: TRBV10-3
abundance: .
d_gene: TRBD1
j_gene: TRBJ2-7
len: 15
CDR3nt: TGTGCCATCAGAAGCGGGACAGGGGACTCCTACGAGCAGTACTTC
CDR3aa: CAIRSGTGDSYEQYF

v_gene: TRBV20-1
abundance: many
d_gene: .
j_gene: TRBJ2-5
len: 12
CDR3nt: TGCAGTGCTAGAGACGGAGAAGAGACCCAGTACTTC
CDR3aa: CSARDGEETQYF

v_gene: TRBV25-1
abundance: .
d_gene: TRBD1
j_gene: TRBJ1-5
len: 17
CDR3nt: TGTGCCAGCAGTCTGACCCGGGACAGGGGGGGTAATCAGCCCCAGCATTTT
CDR3aa: CASSLTRDRGGNQPQHF

v_gene: TRBV28
abundance: few
d_gene: .
j_gene: TRBJ1-1
len: 13
CDR3nt: TGTGCCACCTTCGGGACTGCGAACACTGAAGCTTTCTTT
CDR3aa: CATFGTANTEAFF

v_gene: TRBV15
abundance: few
d_gene: TRBD1
j_gene: TRBJ2-1
len: 15
CDR3nt: TGTGCCACCAGCAGGGATACCGACAGGGGCAATGAGCAGTTCTTC
CDR3aa: CATSRDTDRGNEQFF

v_gene: TRBV20-1
abundance: .
d_gene: TRBD2
j_gene: TRBJ2-5
len: 18
CDR3nt: TGCAGTGCTGGAAGACTAGCGGGAGGGCCATGGACTGGAGAGACCCAGTACTTC
CDR3aa: CSAGRLAGGPWTGETQYF

v_gene: TRBV10-1
abundance: .
d_gene: TRBD1
j_gene: TRBJ2-2
len: 16
CDR3nt: TGCGCCAGCAGTGACCACGGGACAGGGAACACCGGGGAGCTGTTTTTT
CDR3aa: CASSDHGTGNTGELFF

v_gene: TRBV7-7
abundance: few
d_gene: .
j_gene: TRBJ2-3
len: 17
CDR3nt: TGTGCCAGCAGCCTGGCGGGCCTGGACTTCCCCACAGATACGCAGTATTTT
CDR3aa: CASSLAGLDFPTDTQYF

v_gene: TRBV9
abundance: .
d_gene: .
j_gene: TRBJ2-7
len: 13
CDR3nt: TGTGCCAGCAGCGGGGGGGGGCCCTACGAGCAGTACTTC
CDR3aa: CASSGGGPYEQYF

v_gene: TRBV4-1
abundance: .
d_gene: .
j_gene: TRBJ2-2
len: 15
CDR3nt: TGCGCCAGCAGCCAAGACTTGGGGATCACCGGGGAGCTGTTTTTT
CDR3aa: CASSQDLGITGELFF

v_gene: TRBV7-2
abundance: .
d_gene: .
j_gene: TRBJ2-5
len: 15
CDR3nt: TGTGCCAGGAGCAAACGTCCGTCCGGTGGGGAGACCCAGTACTTC
CDR3aa: CARSKRPSGGETQYF

v_gene: TRBV10-3
abundance: many
d_gene: .
j_gene: TRBJ2-6
len: 15
CDR3nt: TGTGCCATCAGTGCGTTCAGCTCTGGGGCCAACGTCCTGACTTTC
CDR3aa: CAISAFSSGANVLTF

v_gene: TRBV5-1
abundance: few
d_gene: TRBD1
j_gene: TRBJ1-6
len: 15
CDR3nt: TGCGCCAGCGCAGGTGTATTGGGACAGAGTTCACCCCTCCACTTT
CDR3aa: CASAGVLGQSSPLHF

v_gene: TRBV14
abundance: few
d_gene: TRBD1
j_gene: TRBJ1-6
len: 16
CDR3nt: TGTGCCAGCAGCCAACGACAGGGCTTCTATAATTCACCCCTCCACTTT
CDR3aa: CASSQRQGFYNSPLHF

v_gene: TRBV7-9
abundance: .
d_gene: .
j_gene: TRBJ1-5
len: 14
CDR3nt: TGTGCCAGCAGTTGGGGACACGAAAATCAGCCCCAGCATTTT
CDR3aa: CASSWGHENQPQHF

v_gene: TRBV7-2
abundance: .
d_gene: .
j_gene: TRBJ2-3
len: 11
CDR3nt: TGTGCCAGCAGCCTAAGTGACTTCGGGTATTTT
CDR3aa: CASSLSDFGYF

v_gene: TRBV27
abundance: .
d_gene: .
j_gene: TRBJ2-2
len: 16
CDR3nt: TGTGCCAGCAGTTTAATGCTGGGGCTTAACACCGGGGAGCTGTTTTTT
CDR3aa: CASSLMLGLNTGELFF

v_gene: TRBV7-8
abundance: many
d_gene: .
j_gene: TRBJ1-5
len: 17
CDR3nt: TGTGCCAGCAGCTCGAACCTACAGGAGGCAACGTCTCAGCCCCAGCATTTT
CDR3aa: CASSSNLQEATSQPQHF

v_gene: TRBV29-1
abundance: many
d_gene: .
j_gene: TRBJ2-5
len: 13
CDR3nt: TGCAGCGTTGGGGGCGAGGGTAGCGGCATCCAGTACTTC
CDR3aa: CSVGGEGSGIQYF

v_gene: TRBV15
abundance: .
d_gene: .
j_gene: TRBJ2-6
len: 16
CDR3nt: TGTGCCACCAGCAGCGTTGAGCAATCTGGGGCCAACGTCCTGACTTTC
CDR3aa: CATSSVEQSGANVLTF

v_gene: TRBV6-5
abundance: few
d_gene: TRBD1
j_gene: TRBJ2-7
len: 13
CDR3nt: TGTGCCAGCAGTTACCCACAGGGGCACGAGCAGTACTTC
CDR3aa: CASSYPQGHEQYF

v_gene: TRBV12-3/TRBV12-4
abundance: .
d_gene: .
j_gene: TRBJ1-1
len: 14
CDR3nt: TGTGCCAGCCGATCACACGGAGGGGACACTGAAGCTTTCTTT
CDR3aa: CASRSHGGDTEAFF

v_gene: TRBV7-9
abundance: .
d_gene: TRBD1
j_gene: TRBJ1-5
len: 14
CDR3nt: TGTGCCAGCAGCTTGACAGGGTACCAAGAGACCCAGCATTTT
CDR3aa: CASSLTGYQETQHF

v_gene: TRBV12-3/TRBV12-4
abundance: .
d_gene: .
j_gene: TRBJ1-3
len: 16
CDR3nt: TGTGCCAGCAGTCCCCCGAGGGGACACTCTGGAAACACCATATATTTT
CDR3aa: CASSPPRGHSGNTIYF

v_gene: TRBV11-2
abundance: .
d_gene: .
j_gene: TRBJ2-7
len: 15
CDR3nt: TGTGCCAGCAGTTCCTCAGGGGCCCGCTCCTACGAGCAGTACTTC
CDR3aa: CASSSSGARSYEQYF

v_gene: TRBV20-1
abundance: many
d_gene: TRBD1
j_gene: TRBJ1-1
len: 11
CDR3nt: TGCAGTGCTCCGGGACAGACTGAAGCTTTCTTT
CDR3aa: CSAPGQTEAFF

v_gene: TRBV2
abundance: few
d_gene: .
j_gene: TRBJ1-5
len: 12
CDR3nt: TGTGCCAGCAGTTCGAATCCTGAGCCCCAGCATTTT
CDR3aa: CASSSNPEPQHF

v_gene: TRBV7-2
abundance: many
d_gene: TRBD2
j_gene: TRBJ2-5
len: 16
CDR3nt: TGTGCCAGCAGCTTGGCTAGCGGGGGCGTACAAGAGACCCAGTACTTC
CDR3aa: CASSLASGGVQETQYF

v_gene: TRBV7-2
abundance: few
d_gene: .
j_gene: TRBJ1-5
len: 12
CDR3nt: TGTGCCAGCAGTTACCCCGGGGAGCCCCAGCATTTT
CDR3aa: CASSYPGEPQHF

v_gene: TRBV30
abundance: many
d_gene: .
j_gene: TRBJ1-2
len: 13
CDR3nt: TGTGCCTGGAGTGCATGGCAGCCTCGGGGCTACACCTTC
CDR3aa: CAWSAWQPRGYTF

v_gene: TRBV29-1
abundance: .
d_gene: .
j_gene: TRBJ2-5
len: 12
CDR3nt: TGCAGCGTTCTGTTGGAAGGGTTGACCCAGTACTTC
CDR3aa: CSVLLEGLTQYF